The 7 T cell receptor beta chains given below trace back to one sample, sequenced in a study of spatial heterogeneity in lung cancer (dated by TCRdb to the late 2010s). Explained via the paper, the time point label denotes: sample taken at primary tumor resection. Library preparation used 5' RACE. The sequencer was a NextSeq 500. Starting from the raw public reads, TCRdb applied fastp trimming at Q25, assembled clones with MiXCR and retained in-frame beta chains. Each entry merges the rows of one CDR3 protein and shows their most common DNA and genes. This sample gives some 21,000 distinct CDR3 sequences in total; around 4.3% of them show up just once. The top ten clonotypes cover around 7% of the sample. The specimen comprised PBMCs, sampled at surgery. These receptors were collected from a male donor with early-stage non-small cell lung cancer.

This clonotype was recorded a few times. The J gene is TRBJ2-7, the V gene TRBV18; 7 bases agree with TRBD1. The ends lost 4 bases at V and 5 bases at J; junction bases unmatched: 8. CDR1 KGHSH and CDR2 LQKENI come from the germline V gene. CDR3 size: 14 residues. CDR3 region: CASSRLDRVHEQYF. In nucleotides, the CDR3 is TGTGCCAGCTCACGCCTCGACAGGGTCCACGAGCAGTACTTC.

In its sample, this clonotype was seen many times. This chain uses TRBV7-2 with TRBJ2-3; 7 nucleotides match TRBD1. The V gene's germline CDR1 is SGHTA and CDR2 FQGNSA. After removal of 3 bases from V and 6 bases from J, the junction contained 9 bases not matched to a gene. CDR3 length equals 15 residues. For the CDR3, the DNA is TGTGCCAGCAGCTTGGGGGACAGTCGTGTGGATACGCAGTATTTT. Protein product: CASSLGDSRVDTQYF.

This clonotype was recorded at least ten times. V gene TRBV11-2 combines with J gene TRBJ2-2; 7 nucleotides agree with TRBD1. The CDR3 runs 14 residues. V lost 4 bases and J lost 7; bases outside the gene matches: 6. Germline V CDR1 and CDR2: SGHAT, FQNNGV. CDR3 in DNA: TGTGCCAGCAGCTCCACAGGGGTTGGCGGGGAGCTGTTTTTT. It translates to CASSSTGVGGELFF.

The chain is built from TRBV5-1 and TRBJ2-1; 9 bases are shared with TRBD2. V was pared by 9 bases and J by 1 base, with 11 bases of the junction left unmatched. Germline CDR1 and CDR2: SGHRS and YFSETQ. The CDR3 covers 16 residues. The CDR3 reads CATTEASGVSYNEQFF. The CDR3 DNA reads TGCGCCACCACCGAAGCTAGCGGGGTTTCCTACAATGAGCAGTTCTTC. Drawing the rest from reference TRBV5-1 and TRBJ2-1, the complete variable domain is KAGVTQTPRYLIKTRGQQVTLSCSPISGHRSVSWYQQTPGQGLQFLFEYFSETQRNKGNFPGRFSGRQFSNSRSEMNVSTLELGDSALYLCATTEASGVSYNEQFFGPGTRLTVL.

This clonotype qualifies as medium-sized (0.01 to 0.1%). This chain uses TRBV4-3 with TRBJ2-1; 7 bases agree with TRBD2. The CDR3 totals 15 residues. The V and J ends lost 0 bases and 3 bases, in that order; junction bases with no gene match: 2. Germline V gene sequence: CDR1 LGHNA, CDR2 YSLEER. CDR3 sequence: CASSQEGTNYNEQFF. CDR3 nucleotide sequence: TGCGCCAGCAGCCAAGAAGGGACTAACTACAATGAGCAGTTCTTC.

Of note for this clonotype: It may be a read error: a sequence one base away is much more abundant. This rearrangement joins TRBV11-2 to TRBJ2-5, with D tentatively TRBD1 or TRBD2 (5 bases each). The germline V gene has CDR1 SGHAT and CDR2 FQNNGV. The CDR3 consists of 14 residues. The CDR3 DNA reads TGTGCCAGCAGACGTCAGGGAGATAAGGAGAACCAGTACTTC. Translating it yields CASRRQGDKENQYF. The full variable domain, completed using reference TRBV11-2 and TRBJ2-5, is EAGVAQSPRYKIIEKRQSVAFWCNPISGHATLYWYQQILGQGPKLLIQFQNNGVVDDSQLPKDRFSAERLKGVDSTLKIQPAKLEDSAVYLCASRRQGDKENQYFGPGTRLLVL.

This clonotype was seen many times. This rearrangement joins TRBV18 to TRBJ2-3, with TRBD1 identical over 7 bases. Germline CDR1 and CDR2: KGHSH and LQKENI. The V segment lost 4 bases and the J segment 2 bases; nucleotides outside the gene matches: 3. The CDR3 has 14 residues. The CDR3 protein is CASSQGATTDTQYF. The CDR3 DNA reads TGTGCCAGCTCACAGGGGGCAACCACAGATACGCAGTATTTT.